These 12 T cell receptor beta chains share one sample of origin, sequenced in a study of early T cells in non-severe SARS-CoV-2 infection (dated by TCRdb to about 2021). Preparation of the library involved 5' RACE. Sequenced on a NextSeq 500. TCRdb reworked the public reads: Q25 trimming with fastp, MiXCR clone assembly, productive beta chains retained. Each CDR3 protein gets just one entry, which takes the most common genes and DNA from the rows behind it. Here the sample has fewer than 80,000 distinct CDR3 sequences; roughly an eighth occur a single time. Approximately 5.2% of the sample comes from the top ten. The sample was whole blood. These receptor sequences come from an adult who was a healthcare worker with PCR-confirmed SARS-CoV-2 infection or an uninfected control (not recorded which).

The CDR3 loop is CASSATGDTGELFF. The CDR3 DNA sequence: TGTGCCAGCAGCGCTACAGGAGACACCGGGGAGCTGTTTTTT. The chain employs TRBV9 and TRBJ2-2; perhaps TRBD1 as D (5 bases). Germline V gene lookup returns CDR1 SGDLS and CDR2 YYNGEE. V gave up 3 bases and J gave up 3 bases, with 9 bases separating them. The CDR3 extends over 14 amino acids.

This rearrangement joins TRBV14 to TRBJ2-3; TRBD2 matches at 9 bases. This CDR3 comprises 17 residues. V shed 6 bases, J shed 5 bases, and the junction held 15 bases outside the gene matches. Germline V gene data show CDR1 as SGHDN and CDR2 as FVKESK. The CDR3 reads CASSQRGARGGRDTQYF. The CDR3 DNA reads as TGTGCCAGCAGTCAACGGGGCGCGCGGGGGGGCCGAGATACGCAGTATTTT.

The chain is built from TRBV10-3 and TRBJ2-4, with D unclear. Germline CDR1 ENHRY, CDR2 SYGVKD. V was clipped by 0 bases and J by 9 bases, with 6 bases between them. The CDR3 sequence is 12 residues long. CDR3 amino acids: CAISESLGIQYF. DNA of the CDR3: TGTGCCATCAGTGAGTCTTTAGGCATTCAGTACTTC.

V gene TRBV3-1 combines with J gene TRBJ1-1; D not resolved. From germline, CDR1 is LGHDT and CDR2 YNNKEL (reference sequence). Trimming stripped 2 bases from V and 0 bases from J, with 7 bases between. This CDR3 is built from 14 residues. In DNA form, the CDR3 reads TGTGCCAGCAGCCAAAGCATCATGAACACTGAAGCTTTCTTT. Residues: CASSQSIMNTEAFF.

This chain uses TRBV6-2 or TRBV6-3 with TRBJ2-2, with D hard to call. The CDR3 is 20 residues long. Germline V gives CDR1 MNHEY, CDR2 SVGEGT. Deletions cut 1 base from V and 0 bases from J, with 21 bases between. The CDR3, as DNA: TGTGCCAGCAGTTACTTTCGTCGGGCCTCGGTCCGAACGAACACCGGGGAGCTGTTTTTT. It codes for CASSYFRRASVRTNTGELFF.

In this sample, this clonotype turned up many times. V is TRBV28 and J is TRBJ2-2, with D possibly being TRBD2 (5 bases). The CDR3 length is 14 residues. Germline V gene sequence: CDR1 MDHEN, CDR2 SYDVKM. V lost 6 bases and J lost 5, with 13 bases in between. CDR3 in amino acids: CASSETTRTGELFF. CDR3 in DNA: TGTGCCAGCAGCGAGACTACCCGGACCGGGGAGCTGTTTTTT.

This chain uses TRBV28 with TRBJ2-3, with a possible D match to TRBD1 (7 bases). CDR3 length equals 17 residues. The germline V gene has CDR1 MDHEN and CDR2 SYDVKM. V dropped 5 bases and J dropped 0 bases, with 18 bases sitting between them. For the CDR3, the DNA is TGTGCCAGCAGTCAGCCCTTGACAGGGACTAGCACAGATACGCAGTATTTT. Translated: CASSQPLTGTSTDTQYF. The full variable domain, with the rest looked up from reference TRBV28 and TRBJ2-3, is DVKVTQSSRYLVKRTGEKVFLECVQDMDHENMFWYRQDPGLGLRLIYFSYDVKMKEKGDIPEGYSVSREKKERFSLILESASTNQTSMYLCASSQPLTGTSTDTQYFGPGTRLTVL.

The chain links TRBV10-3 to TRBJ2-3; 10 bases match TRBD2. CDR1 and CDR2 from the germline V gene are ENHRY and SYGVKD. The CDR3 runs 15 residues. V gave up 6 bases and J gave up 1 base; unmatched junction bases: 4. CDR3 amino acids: CAISGTSVRTDTQYF. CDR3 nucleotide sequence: TGTGCCATCAGCGGGACTAGCGTACGCACAGATACGCAGTATTTT.

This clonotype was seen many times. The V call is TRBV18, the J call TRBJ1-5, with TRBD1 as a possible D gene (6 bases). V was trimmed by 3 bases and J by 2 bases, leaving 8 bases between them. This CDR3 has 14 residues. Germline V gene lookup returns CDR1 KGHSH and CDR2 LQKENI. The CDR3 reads CASSPRTGNQPQHF. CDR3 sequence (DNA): TGTGCCAGCTCACCTCGGACAGGCAATCAGCCCCAGCATTTT. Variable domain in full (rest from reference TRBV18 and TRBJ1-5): NAGVMQNPRHLVRRRGQEARLRCSPMKGHSHVYWYRQLPEEGLKFMVYLQKENIIDESGMPKERFSAEFPKEGPSILRIQQVVRGDSAAYFCASSPRTGNQPQHFGDGTRLSIL.

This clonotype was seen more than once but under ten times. The DNA of the CDR3 is TGTGCCAGCAGCTTGCTGGACAGTAACTATGGCTACACCTTC. Residues: CASSLLDSNYGYTF. This sequence joins TRBV5-6 and TRBJ1-2; tentative D call: TRBD1 (6 bases). The CDR3 covers 14 residues. With 1 base removed from V and 1 base from J, the gap between germline ends came to 8 bases. Germline V lookup: CDR1 SGHDT, CDR2 YYEEEE.

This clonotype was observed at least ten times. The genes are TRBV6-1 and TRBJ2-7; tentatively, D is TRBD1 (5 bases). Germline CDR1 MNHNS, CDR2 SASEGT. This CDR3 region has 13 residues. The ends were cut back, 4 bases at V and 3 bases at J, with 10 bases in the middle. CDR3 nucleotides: TGTGCCAGCAGTGCGCAGGGCAGCTACGAGCAGTACTTC. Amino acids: CASSAQGSYEQYF.

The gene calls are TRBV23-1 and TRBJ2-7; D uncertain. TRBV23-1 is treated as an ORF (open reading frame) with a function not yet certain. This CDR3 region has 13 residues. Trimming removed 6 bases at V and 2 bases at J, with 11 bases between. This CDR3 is CASRQNSTYEQYF. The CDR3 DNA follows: TGCGCCAGCAGACAGAACTCTACCTACGAGCAGTACTTC.